Listed below are T cell receptor beta chains from one sample, sequenced in a study of cytomegalovirus exposure and HLA in healthy donors. TCRdb keeps only in-frame clones here, not all; method: immunoSEQ multiplex PCR. Of 95,000 to 150,000 clones in the sample, roughly four fifths were seen once. The sequenced material came from PBMCs. All receptors derive from a man younger than 30 in good health and CMV-seronegative. Each CDR3 is given with its conserved first and last residue. The D gene is left open where the match is weak. Not all rows give a size; the values are once, few, many and, for expanded clones, a class.

v_call	j_call	d_call	clone_size	cdr3_nt	cdr3_aa
TRBV25-1	TRBJ1-2	TRBD1	few	TGTGCCAGCAGTGGTATAGGACAGGGTAGCGGCTACACCTTC	CASSGIGQGSGYTF
TRBV5-1	TRBJ2-7	-	once	TGCGCCAGCAGATCATTGGCGGGACAGACTCCCTACGAGCAGTACTTC	CASRSLAGQTPYEQYF
TRBV5-6	TRBJ2-5	TRBD2	-	TGTGCCAGCAGCGGCTTCGGGGGGGCCACGGAGACCCAGTACTTC	CASSGFGGATETQYF
TRBV29-1	TRBJ1-1	-	-	TGCAGCGCAACAATTAACACTGAAGCTTTCTTT	CSATINTEAFF
TRBV7-9	TRBJ2-7	-	-	TGTGCCAGCAGCCCTGACCGGAGCTCCTACGAGCAGTACTTC	CASSPDRSSYEQYF
TRBV29-1	TRBJ1-4	-	-	TGCAGCGTTGTAGAAAGGGGAGAAAAACTGTTTTTT	CSVVERGEKLFF
TRBV19	TRBJ1-1	-	-	TGTGCCAGTAGTCCTATGGACAGTTACACTGAAGCTTTCTTT	CASSPMDSYTEAFF
TRBV29-1	TRBJ1-2	-	-	TGCAGCGTTGAAGATCGGAGTGGCTACACCTTC	CSVEDRSGYTF
TRBV2	TRBJ1-5	TRBD1	-	TGTGCCAGCCAGGGGGTGGGTCAGCCCCAGCATTTT	CASQGVGQPQHF
TRBV7-8	TRBJ1-1	TRBD1	-	TGTGCCAGCAGCTACCGCGGGACAGGGGAGGCTGAAGCTTTCTTT	CASSYRGTGEAEAFF
TRBV19	TRBJ2-3	-	few	TGTGCCAGTAGTATGGGGATGGCGGGACTTAGCACAGATACGCAGTATTTT	CASSMGMAGLSTDTQYF
TRBV7-9	TRBJ2-3	TRBD1	-	TGTGCCAGCAGCTTAGTAGTAGGGACAGCCACAGATACGCAGTATTTT	CASSLVVGTATDTQYF
TRBV6-6	TRBJ2-2	-	once	TGTGCCAGCACTGGAACAGTTAACACCGGGGAGCTGTTTTTT	CASTGTVNTGELFF
TRBV6-6	TRBJ1-2	-	-	TGTGCCAGCAGTTACTCTCAGGCTACTTATGGCTACACCTTC	CASSYSQATYGYTF
TRBV6-4	TRBJ2-3	-	few	TGTGCCAGCGCTCTAGGCAAATCTAGCACAGATACGCAGTATTTT	CASALGKSSTDTQYF
TRBV2	TRBJ1-2	-	-	TGTGCCAGCAGAGTAGCTAACTATGGCTACACCTTC	CASRVANYGYTF
TRBV28	TRBJ1-3	-	-	TGTGCCAGCACTTCTTTCTCCTCTGGAAACACCATATATTTT	CASTSFSSGNTIYF
TRBV15	TRBJ1-3	-	-	TGTGCCACCAGCAGAGATCGAGATTCTCTGGGAAACACCATATATTTT	CATSRDRDSLGNTIYF
TRBV19	TRBJ1-2	-	-	TGTGCCAGTAGTATTCCGGGGACAAGGTATGGCTACACCTTC	CASSIPGTRYGYTF
TRBV11-2	TRBJ1-2	TRBD1	-	TGTGCCAGCAGCGAAAACCAGGGGGCGGGTGGCTACACCTTC	CASSENQGAGGYTF
TRBV10-3	TRBJ1-1	TRBD1	-	TGTGCCATCAGTGATCCGGGACAGGGGAACACTGAAGCTTTCTTT	CAISDPGQGNTEAFF
TRBV5-4	TRBJ1-2	TRBD1	once	TGTGCCAGCAGCCGACCGGGACAGGGTGGGGTTGAAAAGGGCAACTATGGCTACACCTTC	CASSRPGQGGVEKGNYGYTF
TRBV27	TRBJ2-7	-	-	TGTGCCAGCAGTGAACAGGGCCGGTCCTACGAGCAGTACTTC	CASSEQGRSYEQYF
TRBV1	TRBJ2-7	-	-	TGCACCAGCAGCCAAGATTGTTTAGTAACTAGCGGGGGGCAAGTCTCCTACGAGCAGTACTTC	CTSSQDCLVTSGGQVSYEQYF
TRBV4-2	TRBJ2-6	TRBD1	-	TGTGCCAGCAGCCAATGGGGGGTCGCGGACAGGGGAACTGGGGCCAACGTCCTGACTTTC	CASSQWGVADRGTGANVLTF
TRBV4-2	TRBJ2-3	TRBD2	-	TGTGCCAGCAGCCAAGGAGGTTCGGGGATCGGGGGGGCCAATACGCAGTATTTT	CASSQGGSGIGGANTQYF
TRBV2	TRBJ2-5	TRBD2	-	TGTGCCAGCACCCGCGGACTAGCGGGGTCAGAGACCCAGTACTTC	CASTRGLAGSETQYF
TRBV9	TRBJ1-1	TRBD1	few	TGTGCCAGCAGCGTAGGCCCAGGACAGGGGAACGCCTTCTTT	CASSVGPGQGNAFF
TRBV9	TRBJ2-5	TRBD2	once	TGTGCCAGCAGCTTGGACGGGGGGGCCGGCGAGACCCAGTACTTC	CASSLDGGAGETQYF
TRBV14	TRBJ1-6	-	-	TGTGCCAGCAGCCAAGGGGGCATTGCTTCACCCCTCCACTTT	CASSQGGIASPLHF
TRBV5-1	TRBJ1-1	-	-	TGCGCCAGCAGCGAGGGGGTTGGGACTGAAGCTTTCTTT	CASSEGVGTEAFF
TRBV7-9	TRBJ2-1	TRBD2	-	TGTGCCAGCAGCGGTACTAGCGGGGGGGCCTACAATGAGCAGTTCTTC	CASSGTSGGAYNEQFF
TRBV27	TRBJ2-7	-	-	TGTGCCAGCAGTCGGACATTAGACTACGAGCAGTACTTC	CASSRTLDYEQYF
TRBV13	TRBJ1-5	-	-	TGTGCCAGCAGCCCCTCCGGGGGGGTGGGCAATCAGCCCCAGCATTTT	CASSPSGGVGNQPQHF
TRBV13	TRBJ2-5	TRBD1	-	TGTGCCAGCAGCTCCGGACAGGGGACCCGGACCCAGTACTTC	CASSSGQGTRTQYF
TRBV2	TRBJ1-1	-	-	TGTGCCAGCATCGGGGTGGGGGGTTGGGAAGCTTTCTTT	CASIGVGGWEAFF